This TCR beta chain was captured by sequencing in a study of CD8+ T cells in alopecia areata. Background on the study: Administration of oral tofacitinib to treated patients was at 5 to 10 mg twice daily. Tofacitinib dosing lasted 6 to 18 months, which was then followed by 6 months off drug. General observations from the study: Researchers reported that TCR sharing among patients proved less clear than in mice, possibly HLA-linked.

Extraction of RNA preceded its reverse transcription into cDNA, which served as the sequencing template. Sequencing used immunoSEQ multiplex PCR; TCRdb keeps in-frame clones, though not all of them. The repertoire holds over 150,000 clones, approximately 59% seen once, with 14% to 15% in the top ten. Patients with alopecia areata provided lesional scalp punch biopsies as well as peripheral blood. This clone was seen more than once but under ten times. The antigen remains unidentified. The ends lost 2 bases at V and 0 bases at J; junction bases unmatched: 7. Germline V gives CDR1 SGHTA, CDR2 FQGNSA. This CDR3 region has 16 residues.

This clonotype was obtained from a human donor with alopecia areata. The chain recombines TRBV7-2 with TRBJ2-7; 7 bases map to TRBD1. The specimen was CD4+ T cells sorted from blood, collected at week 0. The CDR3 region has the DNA TGTGCCAGCAGCTTACCTTTGACAGGGAGCTCCTACGAGCAGTACTTC. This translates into CASSLPLTGSSYEQYF.